These 27 T cell receptor beta chains share one sample of origin, sequenced in a study of cytomegalovirus exposure and HLA in healthy donors. With 60 Vbeta and 13 Jbeta primers, the PCR was carried out. Assay: immunoSEQ multiplex PCR; the TCRdb copy retains only in-frame clones and omits some. Of 130,000 to 150,000 clones in the sample, more than 75% were seen once. The source material was PBMCs. The receptors stem from a man aged 18 to 29 in good health and CMV-seronegative.

This rearrangement joins TRBV11-2 to TRBJ2-1, with D possibly TRBD1 on 6 matching bases. The CDR3 is made up of 16 amino acids. Germline CDR1 and CDR2: SGHAT and FQNNGV. Trimming removed 7 bases from V and 7 bases from J, with 23 bases in between. DNA of the CDR3: TGTGCCAGCACCGTTACGACAGGCCCAGTGGGAAATGAGCAGTTCTTC. This sequence encodes CASTVTTGPVGNEQFF.

This clone came up once. The rearrangement links TRBV5-4 to TRBJ1-2, with 7 bases aligning to TRBD1. With V trimmed by 4 bases and J by 9 bases, 9 bases remained unmatched. CDR1 and CDR2 from the germline V gene are SGHNT and YYREEE (reference sequence). The CDR3 length is 13 residues. CDR3 sequence (DNA): TGTGCCAGCAGCACGGACAGGTCTATTCGCTACACCTTC. It codes for CASSTDRSIRYTF.

The V and J genes are TRBV4-1 and TRBJ2-7, with a weak D call TRBD2 (5 bases). V lost 3 bases, J lost 2 bases, and 11 bases lay in between. Germline CDR1 is MGHRA and CDR2 is YSYEKL. CDR3 length: 14 amino acids. DNA of the CDR3: TGCGCCAGCAGCCATCCGGGATATACCTACGAGCAGTACTTC. Translation: CASSHPGYTYEQYF.

V is TRBV14 and J is TRBJ2-7; 8 nucleotides align to TRBD1. J was trimmed by 4 bases and V by 3 bases; bases with no gene match: 8. There are 15 residues in the CDR3. CDR1 SGHDN and CDR2 FVKESK come from the germline V gene. CDR3 DNA sequence: TGTGCCAGCAGCCACTCCGGGACAGGTCTATACGAGCAGTACTTC. It is translated as CASSHSGTGLYEQYF.

The chain carries TRBV6-5 and TRBJ2-5; the D gene is possibly TRBD2 (6 bases). The tail of the sequence fits TRBJ2-7 better, so the J call may be wrong. This CDR3 comprises 12 residues. Germline loops: CDR1 MNHEY, CDR2 SVGAGI. In DNA, the CDR3 is TGTGCCAGCAGACACCAGGGAGGCGAGCAGTACTTC. As protein: CASRHQGGEQYF.

The chain is built from TRBV19 and TRBJ2-5; TRBD1 matches 8 bases. Losses at the gene ends were 5 bases for V and 5 bases for J; bases not matched to a gene: 10. CDR3 length: 15 amino acids. CDR1 and CDR2 (germline): LNHDA, SQIVND (reference sequence). The CDR3 coding sequence is TGTGCCAGTAGTGAACAGGGGGGCGGGTTGGAGACCCAGTACTTC. It is translated as CASSEQGGGLETQYF.

This clone was recorded once. This chain joins TRBV9 and TRBJ1-4; 11 bases line up with TRBD1. Germline V gives CDR1 SGDLS, CDR2 YYNGEE. Germline trimming cut 1 base from V and 4 bases from J; bases unmatched to any gene: 3. The CDR3 runs to 16 residues. This CDR3 reads CASSVSGTGGNEKLFF. CDR3 DNA sequence: TGTGCCAGCAGCGTATCTGGGACAGGGGGTAATGAAAAACTGTTTTTT. Complete variable domain (other parts from reference TRBV9 and TRBJ1-4): DSGVTQTPKHLITATGQRVTLRCSPRSGDLSVYWYQQSLDQGLQFLIQYYNGEERAKGNILERFSAQQFPDLHSELNLSSLELGDSALYFCASSVSGTGGNEKLFFGSGTQLSVL.

This chain connects TRBV18 to TRBJ1-3; D is perhaps TRBD1 (6 bases). The CDR3 covers 14 residues. Germline loops: CDR1 KGHSH, CDR2 LQKENI. The V gene lost 8 bases and the J gene lost 0 bases, with 11 bases spanning the gap. CDR3 loop: CASGTRGSGNTIYF. CDR3 coding DNA: TGTGCCAGCGGGACAAGGGGCTCTGGAAACACCATATATTTT.

Concerning this clone itself: One end of the junction varies from germline; a read error may be responsible. The chain has TRBV7-9 and TRBJ2-7; no firm D call. CDR3 length: 10 residues. Germline V gene lookup returns CDR1 SEHNR and CDR2 FQNEAQ (reference sequence). The CDR3 spells CSSSLAEQYF. As DNA, the CDR3 is TGTTCCAGCAGCTTGGCCGAGCAGTACTTC.

The chain employs TRBV9 and TRBJ1-3, with 8 positions matching TRBD1. CDR1 and CDR2 from the germline V gene are SGDLS and YYNGEE. There are 15 residues in the CDR3. V lost 3 bases to trimming and J lost 2 bases; unmatched junction nucleotides: 4. In DNA form, the CDR3 reads TGTGCCAGCAGCGGACAGGGGATCGCTGGAAACACCATATATTTT. Translation: CASSGQGIAGNTIYF.

The chain has TRBV19 and TRBJ1-5; the match to TRBD1 covers 8 bases. The V and J ends lost 7 bases and 2 bases, in that order; junction bases with no gene match: 7. The CDR3 has 15 amino acids. The germline CDR1 and CDR2 sequences are LNHDA and SQIVND (reference sequence). The CDR3 nucleotides read TGTGCCAGTACTCCACTGGACAGGGGCAATCAGCCCCAGCATTTT. It yields the protein CASTPLDRGNQPQHF.

This sequence joins TRBV2 and TRBJ2-5; tentatively, D is TRBD2 (6 bases). Between the trimmed V and J ends, which lost 5 bases and 0 bases, there was a span of 13 bases. Per germline, CDR1 SNHLY and CDR2 FYNNEI. This CDR3 comprises 15 residues. The CDR3, as DNA: TGTGCCAGCAGTAGGGACTCATTAAACCAAGAGACCCAGTACTTC. Amino acids: CASSRDSLNQETQYF.

CDR3 sequence (DNA): TGTGCCAGCAGCTCTCTGTTGGGCAGCCTTTCCTACAATGAGCAGTTCTTC. Translation: CASSSLLGSLSYNEQFF. The rearrangement uses TRBV11-2 and TRBJ2-1; D uncertain. The CDR3 has 17 amino acids. The V end was cut by 4 bases, the J end by 1 base, with 17 bases between. Germline assignment: CDR1 SGHAT and CDR2 FQNNGV.

The V gene is TRBV5-4, the J gene TRBJ2-1; no reliable D call. The V gene lost 0 bases and the J gene lost 0 bases, with 10 bases spanning the gap. The CDR3 contains 16 residues. Germline V CDR1 and CDR2: SGHNT, YYREEE (reference sequence). This chain's CDR3 is CASSLARLSSYNEQFF. For the CDR3, the DNA is TGTGCCAGCAGCTTGGCCCGCCTTAGCTCCTACAATGAGCAGTTCTTC.

The chain carries TRBV5-1 and TRBJ2-1; 14 nucleotides align to TRBD2. The V gene's germline CDR1 is SGHRS and CDR2 YFSETQ. The CDR3 spans 18 residues. The ends lost 3 bases at V and 2 bases at J; junction bases unmatched: 7. The CDR3 is CASSYRLAGGITYNEQFF. For the CDR3, the DNA is TGCGCCAGCAGCTACCGACTAGCGGGGGGGATTACCTACAATGAGCAGTTCTTC.

This clone was seen a single time. The chain joins TRBV27 to TRBJ2-7; possible D gene TRBD1, 6 bases. Per germline, CDR1 MNHEY and CDR2 SMNVEV (reference sequence). This CDR3 contains 13 residues. Trimming removed 4 bases from V and 4 bases from J, with 11 bases in between. CDR3 sequence (DNA): TGTGCCAGCAGTTACAGGGATTTTTACGAGCAGTACTTC. Amino acids: CASSYRDFYEQYF.

V gene TRBV7-9 combines with J gene TRBJ1-1, with a tentative D call TRBD1 (6 bases). Germline V gives CDR1 SEHNR, CDR2 FQNEAQ (reference sequence). Trimming left V 8 bases short and J 8 bases short, with 15 bases between. This CDR3 is built from 12 residues. The CDR3 is CASRLAGQEAFF. The CDR3 nucleotides read TGTGCCAGCCGGTTAGCGGGACAAGAAGCTTTCTTT. Full variable domain (rest looked up from reference TRBV7-9 and TRBJ1-1): DTGVSQNPRHKITKRGQNVTFRCDPISEHNRLYWYRQTLGQGPEFLTYFQNEAQLEKSRLLSDRFSAERPKGSFSTLEIQRTEQGDSAMYLCASRLAGQEAFFGQGTRLTVV.

J is TRBJ2-7 and V is TRBV30, with 10 bases matching TRBD2. The trim removed 0 bases at V and 5 bases at J, leaving 19 bases unmatched. Germline CDR1 GTSNPN, CDR2 SVGIG (reference sequence). The CDR3 consists of 19 residues. CDR3 sequence (DNA): TGTGCCTGGAGTGTACGGAGCAGGGGAAGCGGGAGGGCCGGCCACGAGCAGTACTTC. This encodes CAWSVRSRGSGRAGHEQYF.

The chain couples TRBV6-5 to TRBJ2-7; 7 positions match TRBD1. The CDR3 has 15 amino acids. The V gene end was trimmed by 6 bases and the J gene end by 2 bases; junction bases not matched to a gene: 10. Germline CDR1 reads MNHEY; CDR2 reads SVGAGI. Written as DNA, the CDR3 is TGTGCCAGCAGGTTAAAACCACAGGGGACCTACGAGCAGTACTTC. It encodes CASRLKPQGTYEQYF.

The rearrangement uses TRBV6-5 and TRBJ2-5, with TRBD1 matching over 7 bases. The assigned J gene may be wrong: the sequence end matches TRBJ2-7 better. CDR1 and CDR2 from the germline V gene are MNHEY and SVGAGI. This CDR3 contains 13 residues. DNA of the CDR3: TGTGCCAGCAGACAAACAGGGGCAGGCGAGCAGTACTTC. Residues: CASRQTGAGEQYF.

The gene calls are TRBV25-1 and TRBJ2-1; 12 nucleotides align to TRBD2. V dropped 4 bases and J dropped 6; count of bases not matched to a gene: 4. Looked up from germline, CDR1 is MGHDK and CDR2 is SYGVNS. The CDR3 covers 15 residues. The CDR3 region is CASSGRLAGANEQFF. The CDR3 DNA is TGTGCCAGCAGTGGCCGACTAGCGGGAGCCAATGAGCAGTTCTTC.

This chain links TRBV6-5 with TRBJ2-7, with 8 bases matching TRBD2. The germline V gene encodes CDR1 MNHEY and CDR2 SVGAGI. V was pared by 6 bases and J by 6 bases, with 13 bases of the junction left unmatched. The CDR3 has 15 residues. DNA for the CDR3: TGTGCCAGCAGCCCCAGGGTGGTGGCGGGAGGCGAGCAGTACTTC. Translation: CASSPRVVAGGEQYF.

The gene calls are TRBV5-1 and TRBJ2-2; 9 nucleotides agree with TRBD1. The trim removed 5 bases at V and 5 bases at J, leaving 7 bases unmatched. The germline V gene encodes CDR1 SGHRS and CDR2 YFSETQ. This CDR3 is built from 15 residues. The CDR3 loop is CASSYGQGWTGELFF. DNA of the CDR3: TGCGCCAGCAGTTACGGACAGGGGTGGACCGGGGAGCTGTTTTTT. The full variable domain, completed using reference TRBV5-1 and TRBJ2-2, is KAGVTQTPRYLIKTRGQQVTLSCSPISGHRSVSWYQQTPGQGLQFLFEYFSETQRNKGNFPGRFSGRQFSNSRSEMNVSTLELGDSALYLCASSYGQGWTGELFFGEGSRLTVL.

The J gene is TRBJ1-6, the V gene TRBV2; 8 bases agree with TRBD1. Trimming cost V 8 bases and J 2 bases; bases outside gene matches: 8. Germline CDR1 is SNHLY and CDR2 is FYNNEI. This CDR3 contains 16 residues. The CDR3 loop reads CASRTDRAAYNSPLHF. CDR3 DNA sequence: TGTGCCAGCCGTACGGACAGGGCGGCCTATAATTCACCCCTCCACTTT.

V gene TRBV9 combines with J gene TRBJ2-7, with 12 bases aligning to TRBD1. Germline V gives CDR1 SGDLS, CDR2 YYNGEE. This CDR3 is 16 amino acids long. With V trimmed by 0 bases and J by 2 bases, 3 bases remained unmatched. The CDR3 nucleotides are TGTGCCAGCAGCGTAGACGGGACAGGGGGCGCCTACGAGCAGTACTTC. Its translation: CASSVDGTGGAYEQYF.

The CDR3 here is CASSGGQGHYGYTF. For the CDR3, the DNA is TGTGCCAGCAGCGGAGGACAGGGGCACTATGGCTACACCTTC. The genes are TRBV13 and TRBJ1-2; 9 bases fit TRBD1. Germline CDR1 PRHDT, CDR2 FYEKMQ (reference sequence). After removal of 5 bases from V and 3 bases from J, the junction contained 4 bases not matched to a gene. This CDR3 is 14 amino acids long.

The chain uses TRBV9 and TRBJ2-7; TRBD1 matches at 7 bases. This CDR3 contains 14 residues. V shed 0 bases and J 5 bases; nucleotides not matched to a gene: 5. The germline gives CDR1 SGDLS, CDR2 YYNGEE. The CDR3 loop reads CASSVGTGVDEQYF. Here the CDR3 DNA reads TGTGCCAGCAGCGTAGGAACAGGGGTGGACGAGCAGTACTTC.